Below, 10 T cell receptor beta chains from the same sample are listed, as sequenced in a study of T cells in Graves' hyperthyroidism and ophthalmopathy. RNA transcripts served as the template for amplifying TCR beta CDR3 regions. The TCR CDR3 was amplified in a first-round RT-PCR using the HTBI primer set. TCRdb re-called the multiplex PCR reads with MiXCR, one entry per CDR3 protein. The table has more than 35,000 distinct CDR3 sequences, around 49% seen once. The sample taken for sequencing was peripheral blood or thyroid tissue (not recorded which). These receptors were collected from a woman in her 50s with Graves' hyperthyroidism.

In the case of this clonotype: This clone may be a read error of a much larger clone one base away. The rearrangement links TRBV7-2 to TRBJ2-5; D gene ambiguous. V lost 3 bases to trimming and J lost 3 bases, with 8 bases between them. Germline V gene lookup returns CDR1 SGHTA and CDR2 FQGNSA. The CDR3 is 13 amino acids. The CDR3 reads CASSFREKETQYF. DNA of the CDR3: TGTGCCAGCAGCTTTCGAGAGAAAGAGACCCAGTACTTC.

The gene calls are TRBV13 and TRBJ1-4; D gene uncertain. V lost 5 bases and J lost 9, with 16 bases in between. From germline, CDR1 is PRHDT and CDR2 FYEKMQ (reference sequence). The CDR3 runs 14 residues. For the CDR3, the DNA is TGTGCCAGCAGCGACGGTCGGGTGGGAAAAAAACTGTTTTTT. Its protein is CASSDGRVGKKLFF. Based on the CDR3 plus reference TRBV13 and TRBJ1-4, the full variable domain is AAGVIQSPRHLIKEKRETATLKCYPIPRHDTVYWYQQGPGQDPQFLISFYEKMQSDKGSIPDRFSAQQFSDYHSELNMSSLELGDSALYFCASSDGRVGKKLFFGSGTQLSVL.

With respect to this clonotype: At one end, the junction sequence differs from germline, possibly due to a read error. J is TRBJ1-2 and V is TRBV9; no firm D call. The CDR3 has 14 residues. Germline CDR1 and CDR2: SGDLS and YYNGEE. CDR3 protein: CASSPMVANYDYAF. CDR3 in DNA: TGTGCCAGCAGTCCCATGGTGGCCAATTATGACTACGCCTTC.

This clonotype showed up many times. CDR3 in amino acids: CATSPGQIQPEAFF. CDR3 nucleotide sequence: TGTGCCACCAGCCCCGGGCAGATTCAGCCCGAAGCTTTCTTT. This sequence joins TRBV15 and TRBJ1-1, with unresolved D. Trimming removed 5 bases from V and 8 bases from J, with 18 bases in between. This CDR3 region has 14 residues. Germline CDR1 LNHNV, CDR2 YYDKDF (reference sequence).

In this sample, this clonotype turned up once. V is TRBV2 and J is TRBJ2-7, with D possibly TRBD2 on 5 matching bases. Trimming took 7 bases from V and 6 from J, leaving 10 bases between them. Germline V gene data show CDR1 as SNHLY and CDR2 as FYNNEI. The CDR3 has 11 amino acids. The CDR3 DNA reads TGTGCCAGCACCTACGCGGGCGAGCAGTACTTC. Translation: CASTYAGEQYF.

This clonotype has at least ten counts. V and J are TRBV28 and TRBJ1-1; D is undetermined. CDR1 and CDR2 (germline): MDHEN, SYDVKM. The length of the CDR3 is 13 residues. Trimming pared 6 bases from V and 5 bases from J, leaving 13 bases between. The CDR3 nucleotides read TGTGCCAGCAGAGATCCCGGATCGACTGAAGCTTTCTTT. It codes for CASRDPGSTEAFF.

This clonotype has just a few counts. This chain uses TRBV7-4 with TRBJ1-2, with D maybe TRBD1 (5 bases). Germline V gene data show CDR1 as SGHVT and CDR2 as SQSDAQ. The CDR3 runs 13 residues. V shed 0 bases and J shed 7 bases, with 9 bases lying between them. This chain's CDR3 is CASSLARDRGYTF. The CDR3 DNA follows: TGTGCCAGCAGCTTAGCCAGGGACCGTGGCTACACCTTC. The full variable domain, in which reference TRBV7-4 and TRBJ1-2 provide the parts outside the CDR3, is GAGVSQSPRYKVAKRGRDVALRCDSISGHVTLYWYRQTLGQGSEVLTYSQSDAQRDKSGRPSGRFSAERPERSVSTLKIQRTEQGDSAVYLCASSLARDRGYTFGSGTRLTVV.

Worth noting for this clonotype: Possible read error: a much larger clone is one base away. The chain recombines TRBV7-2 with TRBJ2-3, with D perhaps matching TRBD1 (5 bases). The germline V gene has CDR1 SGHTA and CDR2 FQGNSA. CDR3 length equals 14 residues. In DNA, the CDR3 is TGTGCCAGCAGCTCCTCAGTTCCCACAGGTACGCAGTATTTT. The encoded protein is CASSSSVPTGTQYF.

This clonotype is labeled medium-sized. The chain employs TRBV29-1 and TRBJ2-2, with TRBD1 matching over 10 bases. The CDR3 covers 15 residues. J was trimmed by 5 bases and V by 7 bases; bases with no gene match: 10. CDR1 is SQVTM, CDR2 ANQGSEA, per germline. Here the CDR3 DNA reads TGCAGCGCTGGAGCGGGGACAGGGGTTACCGGGGAGCTGTTTTTT. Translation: CSAGAGTGVTGELFF.

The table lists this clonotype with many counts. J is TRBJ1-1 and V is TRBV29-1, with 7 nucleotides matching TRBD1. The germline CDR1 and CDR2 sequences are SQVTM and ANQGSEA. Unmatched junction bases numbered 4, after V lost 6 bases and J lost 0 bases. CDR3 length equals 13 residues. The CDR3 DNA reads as TGCAGCGTGGGACAGTTTGTGAACACTGAAGCTTTCTTT. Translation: CSVGQFVNTEAFF. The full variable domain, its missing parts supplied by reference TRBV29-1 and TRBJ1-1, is SAVISQKPSRDICQRGTSLTIQCQVDSQVTMMFWYRQQPGQSLTLIATANQGSEATYESGFVIDKFPISRPNLTFSTLTVSNMSPEDSSIYLCSVGQFVNTEAFFGQGTRLTVV.